Listed below are T cell receptor beta chains from one sample, sequenced in a study of T cell changes during pregnancy in multiple sclerosis. Only in-frame clones appear in the TCRdb table, and some are missing; sequencing was by immunoSEQ multiplex PCR. Among about 43,000 clones, 75% to 90% were seen once, and the ten largest hold roughly 4.5%. Sequenced material: peripheral blood, taken in the second trimester of pregnancy. The receptor set was obtained from a female donor in good health, enrolled as a control in a pregnancy study. Both conserved end residues are part of each CDR3. The D gene is left open where the match is weak. The size field is filled for only some rows; it gives once, few, many or a size class.

clone size	D gene	J gene	V gene	CDR3 protein	CDR3 DNA
.	.	TRBJ2-1	TRBV10-3	CAISGTRGAFSSYNEQFF	TGTGCCATCAGTGGCACCAGGGGGGCCTTTAGCTCCTACAATGAGCAGTTCTTC
once	.	TRBJ1-1	TRBV27	CASSFRLKDTEAFF	TGTGCCAGCAGTTTCCGACTTAAGGACACTGAAGCTTTCTTT
few	.	TRBJ2-7	TRBV18	CASSLGQYEQYF	TGTGCCAGCTCACTCGGACAGTACGAGCAGTACTTC
.	TRBD1	TRBJ1-1	TRBV19	CATSKGQGIRSEAFF	TGTGCCACGTCAAAGGGACAGGGGATTAGGTCTGAAGCTTTCTTT
.	TRBD1	TRBJ2-7	TRBV6-1	CASKRGTGVDEQYF	TGTGCCAGCAAACGGGGGACAGGGGTCGACGAGCAGTACTTC
.	.	TRBJ1-1	TRBV5-4	CASSPLGTTEAFF	TGTGCCAGCAGCCCCCTGGGCACCACTGAAGCTTTCTTT
.	TRBD1	TRBJ1-2	TRBV9	CASSATGGASGGYTF	TGTGCCAGCAGCGCTACAGGGGGCGCCTCGGGGGGCTACACCTTC
.	TRBD2	TRBJ2-3	TRBV4-2	CASSQASGRAGDTQYF	TGTGCCAGCAGCCAGGCTAGCGGGAGGGCGGGAGATACGCAGTATTTT
.	.	TRBJ2-1	TRBV5-1	CASSLGVAEIVNEQFF	TGCGCCAGCAGCTTGGGGGTGGCGGAGATTGTCAATGAGCAGTTCTTC
.	TRBD2	TRBJ2-1	TRBV7-9	CASSFTSGPNNEQFF	TGTGCCAGCAGCTTCACTAGCGGGCCTAACAATGAGCAGTTCTTC
.	TRBD1	TRBJ2-7	TRBV6-1	CATFRDRGSYEQYF	TGTGCCACCTTCCGGGACAGGGGCTCCTACGAGCAGTACTTC
once	.	TRBJ2-5	TRBV27	CASSLGGGTKTQYF	TGTGCCAGCAGCCTGGGGGGAGGTACGAAGACCCAGTACTTC
.	.	TRBJ1-2	TRBV30	CAWAFGWGYTF	TGTGCCTGGGCCTTCGGGTGGGGCTACACCTTC
.	.	TRBJ2-7	TRBV29-1	CSAQTTSYEQYF	TGCAGCGCCCAGACTACCTCCTACGAGCAGTACTTC
.	.	TRBJ2-1	TRBV28	CASSLYTSFGEQFF	TGTGCCAGCAGTTTATACACTAGCTTTGGTGAGCAGTTCTTC
.	.	TRBJ2-3	TRBV13	CASSFPGDEDTQYF	TGTGCCAGCAGCTTTCCAGGGGACGAGGATACGCAGTATTTT
.	.	TRBJ2-7	TRBV7-8	CASSSTGYEQYF	TGTGCCAGCAGCTCAACCGGGTACGAGCAGTACTTC
.	.	TRBJ2-2	TRBV6-6	CASSSDRVAGELFF	TGTGCCAGCAGTTCGGACAGAGTCGCCGGGGAGCTGTTTTTT
.	.	TRBJ2-2	TRBV30	CAWSAGGRVGELFF	TGTGCCTGGAGTGCAGGGGGGCGCGTCGGGGAGCTGTTTTTT
.	.	TRBJ2-7	TRBV6-5	CATWPGSGNYEQYF	TGTGCCACCTGGCCGGGAAGTGGGAACTACGAGCAGTACTTC
.	TRBD2	TRBJ2-1	TRBV11-2	CASSARLAEGVEQFF	TGTGCCAGCAGCGCCCGACTAGCGGAAGGGGTAGAGCAGTTCTTC
.	TRBD2	TRBJ2-5	TRBV11-2	CASSFSGSGDETQYF	TGTGCCAGCAGCTTTAGCGGGTCGGGTGATGAGACCCAGTACTTC
.	TRBD2	TRBJ2-7	TRBV6-6	CASSQREGAYEQYF	TGTGCCAGCAGCCAACGGGAGGGTGCCTACGAGCAGTACTTC
few	TRBD1	TRBJ1-1	TRBV9	CASSVLTGSTEAFF	TGTGCCAGCAGCGTTCTGACAGGGAGCACTGAAGCTTTCTTT
few	TRBD1	TRBJ1-2	TRBV5-6	CASSSPDRGVNGYTF	TGTGCCAGCAGCTCCCCGGACAGGGGGGTTAATGGCTACACCTTC
.	.	TRBJ1-1	TRBV5-1	CASSLGPDNIAEAFF	TGCGCCAGCAGCTTGGGTCCTGATAACATCGCTGAAGCTTTCTTT
.	.	TRBJ2-3	TRBV29-1	CSVPGATTDTQYF	TGCAGCGTGCCGGGAGCCACGACAGATACGCAGTATTTT
.	.	TRBJ1-6	TRBV19	CASREAGTRSYNSPLHF	TGTGCCAGCCGAGAAGCGGGGACACGCTCCTATAATTCACCCCTCCACTTT
medium-sized	.	TRBJ2-7	TRBV4-2	CASSQDLGDFYEQYF	TGTGCCAGCAGCCAAGATTTAGGGGACTTCTACGAGCAGTACTTC
.	TRBD1	TRBJ2-3	TRBV18	CASSPEGTGTDTQYF	TGTGCCAGCTCACCAGAGGGGACAGGCACAGATACGCAGTATTTT
.	TRBD1	TRBJ2-4	TRBV5-6	CASSWGQVLAKNIQYF	TGTGCCAGCAGCTGGGGACAGGTTCTAGCCAAAAACATTCAGTACTTC
.	TRBD1	TRBJ1-2	TRBV2	CASSEGTGTYGYTF	TGTGCCAGCAGTGAAGGGACAGGGACCTATGGCTACACCTTC
once	.	TRBJ2-7	TRBV27	CASREGLFYEQYF	TGTGCCAGCAGGGAGGGCCTTTTCTACGAGCAGTACTTC
.	TRBD2	TRBJ2-7	TRBV6-1	CASKQLAGAYEQYF	TGTGCCAGCAAACAACTAGCGGGAGCCTACGAGCAGTACTTC
.	.	TRBJ1-5	TRBV6-1	CASNPAGGAGQPQHF	TGTGCCAGCAATCCCGCGGGGGGGGCCGGTCAGCCCCAGCATTTT
.	.	TRBJ1-2	TRBV2	CASSGQSIYGYTF	TGTGCCAGCAGCGGACAGTCCATCTATGGCTACACCTTC
.	.	TRBJ1-1	TRBV9	CASSPAGYKVNTEAFF	TGTGCCAGCAGCCCGGCGGGGTATAAGGTGAACACTGAAGCTTTCTTT
.	.	TRBJ1-1	TRBV6-5	CASRSTADTEAFF	TGTGCCAGCAGATCCACAGCCGACACTGAAGCTTTCTTT
once	TRBD1	TRBJ1-2	TRBV18	CASSPPGGQGANYGYTF	TGTGCCAGCTCACCACCGGGAGGGCAGGGGGCGAACTATGGCTACACCTTC
.	TRBD1	TRBJ1-1	TRBV18	CASSDRGPTEAFF	TGTGCCAGCTCAGACAGGGGGCCCACTGAAGCTTTCTTT